The 18 T cell receptor beta chains below come from one sample, sequenced in a study of early T cells in non-severe SARS-CoV-2 infection. TCRdb re-called the 5' RACE reads with MiXCR, one entry per CDR3 protein. The sample contains roughly 81,000 distinct CDR3 sequences, about 6% of which appear only once. What was sequenced was whole blood. These receptors were taken from an adult who was a healthcare worker with PCR-confirmed SARS-CoV-2 infection or an uninfected control (not recorded which).

This clonotype has a handful of counts. Written as DNA, the CDR3 is TGCAGTGCTACCAACCTTCAGGGGAGCGGGGTTAGCTACGAGCAGTACTTC. Translation gives CSATNLQGSGVSYEQYF. V is TRBV20-1 and J is TRBJ2-7, with D possibly TRBD2 on 7 matching bases. Trimming shortened V by 4 bases and J by 3 bases, and 25 bases separated the two germline ends. The germline gives CDR1 DFQATT, CDR2 SNEGSKA (reference sequence). The CDR3 length is 17 residues.

This clonotype was seen a handful of times. The chain links TRBV20-1 to TRBJ1-1; TRBD1 aligns across 8 bases. The V gene end was trimmed by 6 bases and the J gene end by 5 bases; junction bases not matched to a gene: 17. The CDR3 consists of 16 residues. Germline CDR1 DFQATT, CDR2 SNEGSKA (reference sequence). This chain's CDR3 is CSASTGTGGVYTEAFF. The CDR3 DNA sequence: TGCAGTGCATCCACCGGGACAGGAGGGGTGTATACTGAAGCTTTCTTT.

This clonotype was seen ten or more times. The chain has TRBV18 and TRBJ2-7; either TRBD1 or TRBD2 may supply D (6 bases each). With 0 bases removed from V and 8 bases from J, the gap between germline ends came to 11 bases. The germline CDR1 and CDR2 sequences are KGHSH and LQKENI. The CDR3 runs to 13 residues. Here the CDR3 DNA reads TGTGCCAGCTCACCACCCGCCGGGGGCCAGCAGTACTTC. Translated, it gives CASSPPAGGQQYF.

In its sample, this clonotype was seen a few times. The genes are TRBV23-1 and TRBJ2-7; 7 nucleotides match TRBD1. TRBV23-1 is placed among ORFs of uncertain function. V gave up 6 bases and J gave up 0 bases; unmatched junction bases: 11. The CDR3 spans 16 residues. CDR3 nucleotides: TGCGCCAGCAGACTCCCGGGACAGTTCGACTCCTACGAGCAGTACTTC. As protein: CASRLPGQFDSYEQYF.

The gene calls are TRBV6-5 and TRBJ1-2; 8 positions agree with TRBD1. The CDR3 is 16 residues long. From germline, CDR1 is MNHEY and CDR2 SVGAGI. V gave up 4 bases and J gave up 6 bases; unmatched junction bases: 13. CDR3 bases: TGTGCCAGCAGTTCTATCGGACAGGGCCGCCTTAATGGCTACACCTTC. Translation gives CASSSIGQGRLNGYTF.

At least ten counts were recorded for this clonotype. The chain couples TRBV20-1 to TRBJ2-1; 9 bases agree with TRBD1. Unmatched junction bases numbered 9, after V lost 6 bases and J lost 6 bases. Germline V gene lookup returns CDR1 DFQATT and CDR2 SNEGSKA (reference sequence). The CDR3 runs to 14 residues. The CDR3 DNA follows: TGCAGTGCAGAAACAGGGGGCTTTGGCAATGAGCAGTTCTTC. Translating gives CSAETGGFGNEQFF.

This clonotype was detected only a few times. The V call is TRBV28, the J call TRBJ2-4; 7 nucleotides align to TRBD2. From germline, CDR1 is MDHEN and CDR2 SYDVKM. V gave up 7 bases and J gave up 15 bases; unmatched junction bases: 21. This CDR3 contains 15 residues. CDR3 protein: CASTPPGAGAPPGYF. CDR3 sequence (DNA): TGTGCCAGCACCCCACCTGGCGCGGGAGCCCCCCCCGGGTACTTC. Full variable domain (outside the CDR3, taken from reference TRBV28 and TRBJ2-4): DVKVTQSSRYLVKRTGEKVFLECVQDMDHENMFWYRQDPGLGLRLIYFSYDVKMKEKGDIPEGYSVSREKKERFSLILESASTNQTSMYLCASTPPGAGAPPGYFGAGTRLSVL.

The J gene is TRBJ2-1, the V gene TRBV19; no definite D call. CDR3 size: 11 residues. Germline lookup yields CDR1 LNHDA and CDR2 SQIVND (reference sequence). Trimming pared 8 bases from V and 4 bases from J, leaving 6 bases between. CDR3 sequence (DNA): TGTGCCAGTTCAAATTACAATGAGCAGTTCTTC. Its translation: CASSNYNEQFF.

There are a few counts of this clonotype. The rearrangement joins TRBV11-2 to TRBJ2-7; weak D call: TRBD1 (5 bases). The CDR3 runs 16 residues. V gave up 1 base and J gave up 5 bases, with 18 bases separating them. Germline assignment: CDR1 SGHAT and CDR2 FQNNGV. DNA of the CDR3: TGTGCCAGCAGCTTAGGGGGCCCCGGAAGGAACCACGAGCAGTACTTC. Translation gives CASSLGGPGRNHEQYF.

This clonotype was seen repeatedly, ten times or more. CDR3 residues: CSARGETDYGYTF. In nucleotides, the CDR3 is TGCAGTGCTAGAGGGGAGACAGATTATGGCTACACCTTC. The V gene is TRBV20-1, the J gene TRBJ1-2; tentative D call: TRBD1 (5 bases). Germline CDR1 DFQATT, CDR2 SNEGSKA (reference sequence). With 1 base removed from V and 5 bases from J, the gap between germline ends came to 11 bases. This CDR3 has 13 amino acids.

This clonotype was seen only once. The genes are TRBV7-2 and TRBJ1-1, with D unresolved. This CDR3 region has 15 residues. The V gene's germline CDR1 is SGHTA and CDR2 FQGNSA. Trimming took off 1 base at V and 1 base at J, with 10 bases between the two ends. CDR3 nucleotide sequence: TGTGCCAGCAGCTTAGGGGTTACGGAGAACACTGAAGCTTTCTTT. The encoded protein is CASSLGVTENTEAFF.

This clonotype was seen only a few times. The chain carries TRBV20-1 and TRBJ1-1, with 9 bases aligning to TRBD1. The CDR3 has 13 amino acids. Germline V lookup: CDR1 DFQATT, CDR2 SNEGSKA (reference sequence). J lost 8 bases, V lost 5 bases, and 9 bases had no gene match. As DNA, the CDR3 is TGCAGTGCTCTTAAGACAGGGGGTGGCGAAGCTTTCTTT. This codes for CSALKTGGGEAFF.

The chain carries TRBV4-2 and TRBJ2-7, with TRBD1 identical over 8 bases. Germline V lookup: CDR1 LGHNA, CDR2 YNFKEQ. After removal of 3 bases from V and 3 bases from J, the junction contained 10 bases not matched to a gene. This CDR3 is 16 amino acids long. CDR3 amino acids: CASSQKTGTGIYEQYF. Here the CDR3 DNA reads TGTGCCAGCAGCCAGAAGACCGGGACAGGTATCTACGAGCAGTACTTC.

This clonotype was detected ten times or more. The chain has TRBV6-4 and TRBJ2-3, with 8 nucleotides matching TRBD2. V lost 4 bases and J lost 0; bases outside the gene matches: 0. CDR1 and CDR2 (germline): MRHNA, SNTAGT. This CDR3 spans 14 amino acids. Here the CDR3 reads CASSASGSTDTQYF. CDR3 DNA: TGTGCCAGCAGTGCTAGCGGGAGCACAGATACGCAGTATTTT.

This clonotype has at least ten counts. The rearrangement uses TRBV9 and TRBJ1-2; TRBD1 might be the D (6 bases). With 0 bases removed from V and 1 base from J, the gap between germline ends came to 10 bases. This CDR3 is built from 15 residues. CDR1 and CDR2 from the germline V gene are SGDLS and YYNGEE. Written as DNA, the CDR3 is TGTGCCAGCAGCGTAGCTGGGGGGCTTAACTATGGCTACACCTTC. Translated, it gives CASSVAGGLNYGYTF.

This clonotype was counted between two and nine times. The CDR3 sequence is CASSLGRGQETQYF. The CDR3 DNA reads as TGTGCCAGCAGCTTAGGTCGCGGCCAAGAGACCCAGTACTTC. The rearrangement uses TRBV13 and TRBJ2-5, with D unresolved. V was trimmed by 0 bases and J by 1 base, leaving 6 bases between them. Germline V lookup: CDR1 PRHDT, CDR2 FYEKMQ (reference sequence). The CDR3 is made up of 14 amino acids.

This clonotype occurred a few times. CDR3 coding DNA: TGTGCCAGCAGTTTCCCGGGCGGCTACACCTTC. This gives the protein CASSFPGGYTF. This chain joins TRBV28 and TRBJ1-2; D unresolved. Germline-derived CDR1 and CDR2 are MDHEN and SYDVKM. The CDR3 extends over 11 amino acids. V shed 3 bases and J shed 8 bases, with 7 bases lying between them.

This clonotype was seen many times. V is TRBV11-2 and J is TRBJ2-3; D ambiguous. V gave up 8 bases and J gave up 2 bases, with 14 bases separating them. The CDR3 loop spans 14 amino acids. The germline CDR1 and CDR2 sequences are SGHAT and FQNNGV. The CDR3 region has the DNA TGTGCCAGCCTTCCGGGTAGGAACACAGATACGCAGTATTTT. Protein: CASLPGRNTDTQYF.